The table lists the clone carrying this TCR beta chain with many counts. Its antigen remains unknown. RNA transcripts provided the source from which TCR beta CDR3 regions were amplified. The HTBI primer set served for first-round RT-PCR of the TCR CDR3. One entry per CDR3 protein results from TCRdb running MiXCR on the multiplex PCR reads. The sample records approximately 220,000 distinct CDR3 sequences, about 18% being singletons. From 10 ml of fresh peripheral blood, PBMCs were isolated. The data originate from a study of T cells in Graves' hyperthyroidism and ophthalmopathy. For the study at large: Once the initial diagnosis was made, peripheral blood was obtained before any treatment. General study findings and limits: Most thyroid clonotypes that were expanded above 0.001 also turned up in blood.

Trimming removed 8 bases at V and 7 bases at J, with 18 bases between. Germline lookup yields CDR1 MDHEN and CDR2 SYDVKM. The CDR3 is 15 amino acids. The sample comprised blood. The V call is TRBV28, the J call TRBJ1-6; D is undetermined. The sequence derives from a man between 40 and 49 years old with Graves' hyperthyroidism. The DNA of the CDR3 is TGTGCCAGCGGATCCCCTGGACTTATAAATTCACCCCTCCACTTT. Translating gives CASGSPGLINSPLHF. The full variable domain, completed using reference TRBV28 and TRBJ1-6, is DVKVTQSSRYLVKRTGEKVFLECVQDMDHENMFWYRQDPGLGLRLIYFSYDVKMKEKGDIPEGYSVSREKKERFSLILESASTNQTSMYLCASGSPGLINSPLHFGNGTRLTVT.